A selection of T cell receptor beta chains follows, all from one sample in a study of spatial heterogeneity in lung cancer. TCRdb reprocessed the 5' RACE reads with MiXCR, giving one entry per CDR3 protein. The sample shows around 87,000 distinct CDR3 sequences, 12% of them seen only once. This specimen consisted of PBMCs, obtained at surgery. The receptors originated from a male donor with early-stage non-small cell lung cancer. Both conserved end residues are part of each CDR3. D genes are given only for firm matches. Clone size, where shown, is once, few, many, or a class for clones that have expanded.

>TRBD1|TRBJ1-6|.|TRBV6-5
CASSYGTGTTNSPLHF
TGTGCCAGCAGTTACGGGACAGGGACCACGAATTCACCCCTCCACTTT
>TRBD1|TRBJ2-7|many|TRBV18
CASSPYGQGAYEQYF
TGTGCCAGCTCACCATACGGACAGGGGGCGTACGAGCAGTACTTC
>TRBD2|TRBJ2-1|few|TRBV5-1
CASRRGGSSYNEQFF
TGCGCCAGCAGGAGAGGCGGGAGCTCCTACAATGAGCAGTTCTTC
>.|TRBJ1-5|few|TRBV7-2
CASSQGRGRGNQPQHF
TGTGCCAGCAGCCAGGGGCGGGGGCGAGGCAATCAGCCCCAGCATTTT
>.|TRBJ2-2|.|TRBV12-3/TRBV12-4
CASGGPTGELFF
TGTGCCAGCGGGGGGCCAACCGGGGAGCTGTTTTTT
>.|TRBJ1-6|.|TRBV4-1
CASSREGSSYNSPLHF
TGCGCCAGCAGCCGGGAGGGATCCTCCTATAATTCACCCCTCCACTTT
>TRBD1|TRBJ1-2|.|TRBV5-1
CASSEGQPTYGYTF
TGCGCCAGCAGCGAGGGACAGCCTACCTATGGCTACACCTTC
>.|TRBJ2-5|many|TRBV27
CASSNQLPYGETQYF
TGTGCCAGCAGCAATCAGCTCCCCTACGGGGAGACCCAGTACTTC
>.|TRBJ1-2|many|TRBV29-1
CSVESTGYGYTF
TGCAGCGTTGAATCGACAGGATATGGCTACACCTTC
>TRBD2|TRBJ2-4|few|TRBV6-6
CASSYSRYGRKAKNIQYF
TGTGCCAGCAGTTACTCGCGGTACGGGAGGAAAGCCAAAAACATTCAGTACTTC
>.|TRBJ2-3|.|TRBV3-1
CASSQQLSTDTQYF
TGTGCCAGCAGCCAACAGCTAAGCACAGATACGCAGTATTTT
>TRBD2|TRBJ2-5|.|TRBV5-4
CASSLELAGETQYF
TGTGCCAGCAGCTTGGAACTAGCGGGAGAGACCCAGTACTTC
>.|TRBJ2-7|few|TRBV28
CASSLRSGVVIYEQYF
TGTGCCAGCAGTTTACGGTCAGGGGTTGTTATCTACGAGCAGTACTTC
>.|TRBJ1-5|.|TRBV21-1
CASMGGSSQPRHF
TGTGCCAGCATGGGAGGGAGTAGTCAGCCCCGGCATTTT
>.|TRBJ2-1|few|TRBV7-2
CASSLAMGGGEQFF
TGTGCCAGCAGCTTAGCGATGGGGGGCGGTGAGCAGTTCTTC
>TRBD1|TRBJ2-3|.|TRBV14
CASSSDRVFTDTQYF
TGTGCCAGCAGCTCGGACAGGGTCTTCACAGATACGCAGTATTTT
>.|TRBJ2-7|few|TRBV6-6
CASSYGRGLSYEQYF
TGTGCCAGCAGTTACGGGCGGGGGCTATCCTACGAGCAGTACTTC
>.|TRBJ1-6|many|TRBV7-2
CASSPNVRGYNSPLHF
TGTGCCAGCAGCCCGAACGTCAGGGGTTATAATTCACCCCTCCACTTT
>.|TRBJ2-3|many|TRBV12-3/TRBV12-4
CASSLGLGTDTQYF
TGTGCCAGCAGCCTGGGACTCGGCACAGATACGCAGTATTTT
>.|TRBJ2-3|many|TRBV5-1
CASSLEGFSTDTQYF
TGCGCCAGCAGCTTGGAGGGTTTTAGCACAGATACGCAGTATTTT
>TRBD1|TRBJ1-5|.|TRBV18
CASSPQGASNQPQHF
TGTGCCAGCTCCCCACAGGGGGCTAGCAATCAGCCCCAGCATTTT
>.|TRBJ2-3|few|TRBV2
CASSWDRRTDTQYF
TGTGCCAGCAGTTGGGACCGTCGCACAGATACGCAGTATTTT
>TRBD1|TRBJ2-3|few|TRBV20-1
CSAPGQGRADTQYF
TGCAGTGCTCCGGGACAGGGGAGGGCAGATACGCAGTATTTT
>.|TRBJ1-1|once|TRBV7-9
CATERVNTEAFF
TGTGCGACCGAGAGGGTGAACACTGAAGCTTTCTTT
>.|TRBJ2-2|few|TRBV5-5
CASSRSEGELFF
TGTGCCAGCAGCCGCAGTGAGGGGGAGCTGTTTTTT
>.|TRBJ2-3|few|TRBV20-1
CSARRSTDTQYF
TGCAGTGCTAGGCGGAGCACAGATACGCAGTATTTT
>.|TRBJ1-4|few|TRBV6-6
CASSHRAGANEKLFF
TGTGCCAGCAGCCACCGGGCCGGGGCTAATGAAAAACTGTTTTTT
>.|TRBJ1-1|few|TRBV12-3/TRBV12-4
CASSLSQGTEAFF
TGTGCCAGCAGTTTATCCCAGGGTACTGAAGCTTTCTTT
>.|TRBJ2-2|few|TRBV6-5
CASSYPGATGELFF
TGTGCCAGCAGTTACCCAGGGGCGACCGGGGAGCTGTTTTTT
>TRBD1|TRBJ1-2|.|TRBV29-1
CSVEGQGASVNYGYTF
TGCAGCGTGGAGGGACAGGGTGCTTCCGTGAACTATGGCTACACCTTC
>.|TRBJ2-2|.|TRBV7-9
CASSPPQGGSGELFF
TGTGCCAGCAGCCCGCCCCAGGGTGGAAGCGGGGAGCTGTTTTTT
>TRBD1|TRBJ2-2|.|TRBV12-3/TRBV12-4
CASSFGTGNSGELFF
TGTGCCAGCAGTTTCGGGACAGGGAATTCCGGGGAGCTGTTTTTT
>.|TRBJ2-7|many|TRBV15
CATSRESGDSYEQYF
TGTGCCACCAGCAGAGAATCAGGGGATTCCTACGAGCAGTACTTC
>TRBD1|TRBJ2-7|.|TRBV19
CASSTLSGTGFSDEQYF
TGTGCCAGTAGTACCCTCTCCGGGACAGGGTTTTCCGACGAGCAGTACTTC
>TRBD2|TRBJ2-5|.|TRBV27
CASSPTPRTSGKLETQYF
TGTGCCAGCAGTCCTACCCCCCGGACTAGCGGGAAGTTAGAGACCCAGTACTTC